This T cell receptor beta chain is from a study of OX40 agonist ivuxolimab in advanced cancers. This CDR3 contains 11 residues. Germline CDR1 DFQATT, CDR2 SNEGSKA (reference sequence). Trimming removed 6 bases from V and 11 bases from J, with 16 bases in between. The protocol was immunoSEQ multiplex PCR, while the TCRdb copy is restricted to in-frame clones and leaves out a portion. The sample lists around 68,000 clones; around 86% were seen once. The rearrangement joins TRBV20-1 to TRBJ1-1; D is unresolved. This TCR was sampled from an adult with an advanced solid tumor such as melanoma, head and neck, liver or kidney cancer. This sample comprised CD4+ or CD8+ T cells sorted from blood, obtained in a trial of the OX40 agonist ivuxolimab. CDR3 sequence (DNA): TGCAGTGCAAGACACACGCCCGCGGCTTTCTTT. Translated: CSARHTPAAFF.